This T cell receptor (beta chain) was captured by sequencing in a study of patients and donors after allogeneic stem cell transplantation. A word on this clonotype: Given a much more abundant clone one base away, this may be a read error.

Germline V gives CDR1 SEHNR, CDR2 FQNEAQ (reference sequence). This CDR3 comprises 14 residues. TCRdb fed the RT-PCR reads into MiXCR, producing one record per CDR3 protein. The data show some 17,000 distinct CDR3 sequences, around a quarter seen once. This TCR came from a human donor who was either an allogeneic HSCT recipient or a stem cell or donor lymphocyte infusion donor (not recorded which). It is not recorded whose cells these are; they may come from a transplant donor. The chain uses TRBV7-9 and TRBJ2-5; D is ambiguous. Sequenced: blood, either unsorted or a sorted T cell fraction (not recorded which). The CDR3 coding sequence is TGTGCCAGCAGCTTAGATCACAAACAAGAGACCCTGTACTTC. Translating gives CASSLDHKQETLYF. The full variable domain, with the rest looked up from reference TRBV7-9 and TRBJ2-5, is DTGVSQNPRHKITKRGQNVTFRCDPISEHNRLYWYRQTLGQGPEFLTYFQNEAQLEKSRLLSDRFSAERPKGSFSTLEIQRTEQGDSAMYLCASSLDHKQETLYFGPGTRLLVL.